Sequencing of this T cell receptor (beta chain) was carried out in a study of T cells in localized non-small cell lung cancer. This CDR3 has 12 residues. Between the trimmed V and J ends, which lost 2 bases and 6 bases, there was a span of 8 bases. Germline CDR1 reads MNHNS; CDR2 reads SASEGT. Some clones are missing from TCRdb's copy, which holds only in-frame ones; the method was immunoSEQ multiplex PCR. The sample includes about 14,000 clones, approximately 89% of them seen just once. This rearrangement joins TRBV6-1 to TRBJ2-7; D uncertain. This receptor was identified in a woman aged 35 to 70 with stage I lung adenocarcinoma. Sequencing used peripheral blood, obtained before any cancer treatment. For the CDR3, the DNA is TGTGCCAGCAGTGAATTTGGGCGCGAGCAGTACTTC. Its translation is CASSEFGREQYF.